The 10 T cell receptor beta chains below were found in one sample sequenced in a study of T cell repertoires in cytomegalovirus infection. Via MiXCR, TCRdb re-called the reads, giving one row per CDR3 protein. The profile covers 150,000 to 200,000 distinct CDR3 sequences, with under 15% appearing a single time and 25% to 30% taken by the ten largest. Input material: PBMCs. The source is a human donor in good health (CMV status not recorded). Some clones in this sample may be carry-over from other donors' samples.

This CDR3 reads CASSLGTGPIMRQYF. The CDR3 DNA sequence: TGTGCCAGCAGTTTAGGGACAGGGCCCATAATGAGGCAGTACTTC. This chain joins TRBV28 and TRBJ2-7, with 9 bases aligning to TRBD1. From germline, CDR1 is MDHEN and CDR2 SYDVKM. This CDR3 has 15 residues. The trim removed 2 bases at V and 9 bases at J, leaving 11 bases unmatched.

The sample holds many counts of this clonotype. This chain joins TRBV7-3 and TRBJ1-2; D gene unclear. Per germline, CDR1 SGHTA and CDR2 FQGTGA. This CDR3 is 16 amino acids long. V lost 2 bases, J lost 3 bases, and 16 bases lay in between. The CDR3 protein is CASSLGPLGEHYGYTF. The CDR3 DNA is TGTGCCAGCAGCTTAGGACCCTTGGGAGAGCACTATGGCTACACCTTC.

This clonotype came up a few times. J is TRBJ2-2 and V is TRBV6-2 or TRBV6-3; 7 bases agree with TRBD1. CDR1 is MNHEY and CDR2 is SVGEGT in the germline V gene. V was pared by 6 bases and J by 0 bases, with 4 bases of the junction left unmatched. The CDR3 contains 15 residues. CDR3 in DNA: TGTGCCAGCAGGCCCGGACAGGCGAACACCGGGGAGCTGTTTTTT. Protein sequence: CASRPGQANTGELFF.

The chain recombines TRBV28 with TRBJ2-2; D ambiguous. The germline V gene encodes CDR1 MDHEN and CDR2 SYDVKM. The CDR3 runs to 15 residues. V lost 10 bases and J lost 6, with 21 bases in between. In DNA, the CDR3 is TGTGCCACCAAACCGGGCACCCTGAATCCCGGGGAGCTGTTTTTT. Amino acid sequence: CATKPGTLNPGELFF.

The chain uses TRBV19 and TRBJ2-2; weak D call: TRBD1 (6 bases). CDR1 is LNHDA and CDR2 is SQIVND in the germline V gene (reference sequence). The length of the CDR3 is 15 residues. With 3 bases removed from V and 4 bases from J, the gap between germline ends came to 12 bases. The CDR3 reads CASSMRDIVTGELFF. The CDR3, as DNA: TGTGCCAGTAGTATGAGGGACATAGTCACCGGGGAGCTGTTTTTT. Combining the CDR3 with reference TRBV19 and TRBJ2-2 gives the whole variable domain DGGITQSPKYLFRKEGQNVTLSCEQNLNHDAMYWYRQDPGQGLRLIYYSQIVNDFQKGDIAEGYSVSREKKESFPLTVTSAQKNPTAFYLCASSMRDIVTGELFFGEGSRLTVL.

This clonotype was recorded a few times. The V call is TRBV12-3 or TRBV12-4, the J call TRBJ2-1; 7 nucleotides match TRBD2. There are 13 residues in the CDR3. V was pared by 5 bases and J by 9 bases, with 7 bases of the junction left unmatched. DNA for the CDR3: TGTGCCAGCAGTCTAGTCCCGGGGGGTGAGCAGTTCTTC. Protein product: CASSLVPGGEQFF.

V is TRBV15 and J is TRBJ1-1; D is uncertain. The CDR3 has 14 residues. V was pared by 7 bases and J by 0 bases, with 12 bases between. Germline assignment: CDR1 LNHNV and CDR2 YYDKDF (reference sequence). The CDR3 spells CATTAGYMNTEAFF. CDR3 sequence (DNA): TGTGCCACCACCGCAGGCTACATGAACACTGAAGCTTTCTTT.

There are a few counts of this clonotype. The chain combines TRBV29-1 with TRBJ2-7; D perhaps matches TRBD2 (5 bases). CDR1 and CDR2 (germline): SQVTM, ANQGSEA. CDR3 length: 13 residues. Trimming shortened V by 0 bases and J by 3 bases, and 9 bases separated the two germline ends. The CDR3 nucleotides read TGCAGCGTTGAAGATCAACTAGTCTACGAGCAGTACTTC. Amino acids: CSVEDQLVYEQYF.

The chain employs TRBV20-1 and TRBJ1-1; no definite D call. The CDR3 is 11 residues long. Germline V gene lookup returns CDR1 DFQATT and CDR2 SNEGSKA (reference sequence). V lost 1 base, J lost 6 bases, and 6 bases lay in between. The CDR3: CSARGEAEAFF. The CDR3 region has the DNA TGCAGTGCTAGAGGAGAGGCTGAAGCTTTCTTT.

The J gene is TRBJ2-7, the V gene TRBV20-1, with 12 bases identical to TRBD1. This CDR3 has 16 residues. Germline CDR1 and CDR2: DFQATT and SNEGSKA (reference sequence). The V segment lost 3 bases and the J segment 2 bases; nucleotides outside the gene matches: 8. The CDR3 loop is CSASDSGTGGPYEQYF. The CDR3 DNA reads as TGCAGTGCTAGCGATTCCGGGACAGGGGGCCCCTACGAGCAGTACTTC.